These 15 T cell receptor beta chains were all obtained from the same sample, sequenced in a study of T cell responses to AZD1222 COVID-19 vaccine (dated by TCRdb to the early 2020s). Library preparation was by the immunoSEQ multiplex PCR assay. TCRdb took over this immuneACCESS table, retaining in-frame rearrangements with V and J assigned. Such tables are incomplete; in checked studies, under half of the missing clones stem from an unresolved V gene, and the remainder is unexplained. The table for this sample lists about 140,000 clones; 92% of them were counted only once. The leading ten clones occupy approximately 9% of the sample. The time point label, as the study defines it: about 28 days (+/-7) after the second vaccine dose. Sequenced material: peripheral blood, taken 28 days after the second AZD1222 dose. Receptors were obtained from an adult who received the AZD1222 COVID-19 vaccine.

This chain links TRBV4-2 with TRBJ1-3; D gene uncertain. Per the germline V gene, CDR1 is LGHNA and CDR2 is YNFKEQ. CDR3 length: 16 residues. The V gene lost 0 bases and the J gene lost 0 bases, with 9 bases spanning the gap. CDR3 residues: CASSQELGFSGNTIYF. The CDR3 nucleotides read TGTGCCAGCAGCCAAGAGCTTGGGTTCTCTGGAAACACCATATATTTT.

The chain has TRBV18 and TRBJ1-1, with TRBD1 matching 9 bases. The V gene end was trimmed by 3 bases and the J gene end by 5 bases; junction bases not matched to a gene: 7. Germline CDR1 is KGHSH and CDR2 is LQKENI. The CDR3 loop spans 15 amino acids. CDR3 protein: CASSPRGQGKTEAFF. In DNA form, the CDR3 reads TGTGCCAGCTCACCTAGGGGACAGGGAAAGACTGAAGCTTTCTTT.

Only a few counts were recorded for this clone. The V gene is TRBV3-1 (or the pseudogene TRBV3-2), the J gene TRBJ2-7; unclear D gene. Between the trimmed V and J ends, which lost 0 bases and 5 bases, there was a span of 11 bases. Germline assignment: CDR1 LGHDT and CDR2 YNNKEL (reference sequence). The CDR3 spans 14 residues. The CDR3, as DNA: TGTGCCAGCAGCCAAGACATTTCTAAGGACGAGCAGTACTTC. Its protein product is CASSQDISKDEQYF.

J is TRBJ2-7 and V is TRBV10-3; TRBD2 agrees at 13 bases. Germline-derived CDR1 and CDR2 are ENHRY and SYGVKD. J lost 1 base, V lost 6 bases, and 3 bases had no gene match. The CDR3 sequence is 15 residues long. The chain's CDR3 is CAISALAGGSYEQYF. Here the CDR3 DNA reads TGTGCCATCAGCGCACTAGCGGGAGGGTCCTACGAGCAGTACTTC.

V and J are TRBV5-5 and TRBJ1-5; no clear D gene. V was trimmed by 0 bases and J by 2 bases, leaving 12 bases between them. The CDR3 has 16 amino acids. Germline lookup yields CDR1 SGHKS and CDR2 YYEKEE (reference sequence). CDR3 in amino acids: CASSLDPWAGNQPQHF. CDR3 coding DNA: TGTGCCAGCAGCTTGGACCCGTGGGCAGGCAATCAGCCCCAGCATTTT.

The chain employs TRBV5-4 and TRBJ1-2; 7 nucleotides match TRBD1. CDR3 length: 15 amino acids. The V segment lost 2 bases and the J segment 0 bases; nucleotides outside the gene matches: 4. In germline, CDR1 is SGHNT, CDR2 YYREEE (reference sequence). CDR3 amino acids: CASSFRGAANYGYTF. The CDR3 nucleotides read TGTGCCAGCAGCTTCAGGGGGGCAGCTAACTATGGCTACACCTTC.

For the CDR3, the DNA is TGTGCCAGCAGCGTATGGACCGCGCAATCTTCTGGAAACACCATATATTTT. Amino acid sequence: CASSVWTAQSSGNTIYF. This chain links TRBV7-8 with TRBJ1-3, with D uncertain. Trimming cost V 5 bases and J 1 base, with 18 bases left between them. Germline V gives CDR1 SGHVS, CDR2 FQNEAQ. There are 17 residues in the CDR3.

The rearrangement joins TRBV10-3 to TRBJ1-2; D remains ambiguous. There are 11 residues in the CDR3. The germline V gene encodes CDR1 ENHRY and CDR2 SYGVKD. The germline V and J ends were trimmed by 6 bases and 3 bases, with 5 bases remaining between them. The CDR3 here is CAISEYYGYTF. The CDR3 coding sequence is TGTGCCATCAGCGAATACTATGGCTACACCTTC.

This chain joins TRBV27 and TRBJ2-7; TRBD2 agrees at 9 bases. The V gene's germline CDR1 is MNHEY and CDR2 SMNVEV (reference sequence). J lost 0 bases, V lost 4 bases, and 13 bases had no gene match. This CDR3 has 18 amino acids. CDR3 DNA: TGTGCCAGCAGTTCCTCAATCCGACTAGCGGTTAGCTCCTACGAGCAGTACTTC. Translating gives CASSSSIRLAVSSYEQYF.

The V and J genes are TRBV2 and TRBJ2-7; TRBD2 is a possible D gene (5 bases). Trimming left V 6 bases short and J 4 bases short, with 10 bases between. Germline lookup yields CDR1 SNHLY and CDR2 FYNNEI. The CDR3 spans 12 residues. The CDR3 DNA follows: TGTGCCAGCAGGGGAGACACTTACGAGCAGTACGTC. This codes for CASRGDTYEQYV.

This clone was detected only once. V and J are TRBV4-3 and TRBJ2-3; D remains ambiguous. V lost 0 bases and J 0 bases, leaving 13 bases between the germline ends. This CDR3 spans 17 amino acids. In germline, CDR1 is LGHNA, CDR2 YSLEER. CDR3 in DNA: TGCGCCAGCAGCCAAGATCCCGGACCCTCTAGCACAGATACGCAGTATTTT. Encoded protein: CASSQDPGPSSTDTQYF.

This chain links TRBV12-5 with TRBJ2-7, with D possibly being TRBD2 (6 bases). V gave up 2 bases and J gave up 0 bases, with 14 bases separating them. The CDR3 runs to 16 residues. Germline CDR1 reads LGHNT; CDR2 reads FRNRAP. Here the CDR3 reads CASGLPKRVFSYEQYV. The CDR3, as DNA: TGTGCTAGTGGTTTGCCCAAGCGGGTATTCTCCTACGAGCAGTACGTC.

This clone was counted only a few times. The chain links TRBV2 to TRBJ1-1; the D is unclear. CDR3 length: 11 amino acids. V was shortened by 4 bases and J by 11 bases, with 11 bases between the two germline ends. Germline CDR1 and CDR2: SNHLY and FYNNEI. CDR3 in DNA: TGTGCCAGCAGTGGAGCCGTTAATGCTTTCTTT. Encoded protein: CASSGAVNAFF.

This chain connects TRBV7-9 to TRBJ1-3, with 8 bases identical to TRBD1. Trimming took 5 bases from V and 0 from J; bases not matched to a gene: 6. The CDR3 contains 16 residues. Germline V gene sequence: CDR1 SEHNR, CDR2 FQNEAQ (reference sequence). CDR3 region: CASSGPGGISGNTIYF. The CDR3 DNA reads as TGTGCCAGCAGCGGGCCAGGGGGCATCTCTGGAAACACCATATATTTT.

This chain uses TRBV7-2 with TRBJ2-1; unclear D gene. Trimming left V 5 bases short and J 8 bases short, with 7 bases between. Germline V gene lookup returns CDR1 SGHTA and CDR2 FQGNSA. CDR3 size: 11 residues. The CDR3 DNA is TGTGCCAGCAGCCGGTCGGATGAGCAGTTCTTC. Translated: CASSRSDEQFF. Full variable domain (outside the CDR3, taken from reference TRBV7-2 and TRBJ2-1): GAGVSQSPSNKVTEKGKDVELRCDPISGHTALYWYRQSLGQGLEFLIYFQGNSAPDKSGLPSDRFSAERTGGSVSTLTIQRTQQEDSAVYLCASSRSDEQFFGPGTRLTVL.